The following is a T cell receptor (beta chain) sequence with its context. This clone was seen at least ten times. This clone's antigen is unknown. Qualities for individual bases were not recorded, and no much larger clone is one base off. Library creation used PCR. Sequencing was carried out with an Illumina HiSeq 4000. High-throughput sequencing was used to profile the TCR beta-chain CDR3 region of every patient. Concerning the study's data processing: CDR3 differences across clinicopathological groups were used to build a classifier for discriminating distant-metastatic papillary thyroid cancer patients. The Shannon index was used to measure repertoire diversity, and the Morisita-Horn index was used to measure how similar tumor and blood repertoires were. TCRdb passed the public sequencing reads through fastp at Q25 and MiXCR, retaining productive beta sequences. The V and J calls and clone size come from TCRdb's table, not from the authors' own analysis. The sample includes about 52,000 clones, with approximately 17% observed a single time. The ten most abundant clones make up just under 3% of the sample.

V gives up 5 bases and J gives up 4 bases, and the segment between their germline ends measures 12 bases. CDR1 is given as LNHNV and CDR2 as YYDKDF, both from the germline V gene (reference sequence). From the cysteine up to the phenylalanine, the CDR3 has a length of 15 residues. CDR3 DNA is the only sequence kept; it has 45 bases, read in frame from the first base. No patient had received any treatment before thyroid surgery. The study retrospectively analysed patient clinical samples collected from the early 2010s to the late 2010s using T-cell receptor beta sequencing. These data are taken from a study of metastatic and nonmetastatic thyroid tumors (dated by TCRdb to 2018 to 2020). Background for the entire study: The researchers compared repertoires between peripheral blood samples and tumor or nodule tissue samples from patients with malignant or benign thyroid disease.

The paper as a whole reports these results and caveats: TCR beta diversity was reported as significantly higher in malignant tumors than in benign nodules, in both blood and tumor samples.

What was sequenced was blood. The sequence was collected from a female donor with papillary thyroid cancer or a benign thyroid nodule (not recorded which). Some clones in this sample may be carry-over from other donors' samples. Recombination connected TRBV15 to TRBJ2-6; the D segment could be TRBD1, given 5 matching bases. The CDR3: CATSAGMSGANVLTF. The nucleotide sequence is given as TGTGCCACCAGCGCAGGGATGTCCGGGGCCAACGTCCTGACTTTC.